Given below is one T cell receptor (beta chain) in context. Its specificity is unknown. The data were taken from a study of cytomegalovirus exposure and HLA in healthy donors. Regarding the study as a whole: A later analysis linked a missense variant in DCLRE1C to the trimming of TCR beta V and J genes. When a later analysis was performed, an Asian-associated ancestry cluster reportedly had fewer N-insertions than the roughly 640-donor mean. Per published accounts, TCR beta sequences correctly predicted the HLA-A and HLA-B alleles of most subjects.

Primers included in the PCR were 60 Vbeta and 13 Jbeta primers. The assay was immunoSEQ multiplex PCR, and TCRdb's table has in-frame clones only and misses some. The sample spans some 110,000 clones; the ten largest clones claim 3.7%. Material: PBMCs. This TCR was sampled from a man aged 30 to 45 in good health and CMV-seronegative.

Here the CDR3 DNA reads TGTGCCAGCAGTGTAGGTAGGGACACCGGGACGCAGTATTTT. Amino acids: CASSVGRDTGTQYF. The genes are TRBV2 and TRBJ2-3, with D perhaps matching TRBD1 (6 bases). This CDR3 comprises 14 residues. V was cut by 4 bases and J by 9 bases, with 17 bases left in between. Germline V gives CDR1 SNHLY, CDR2 FYNNEI.